In its sample, the clone carrying this T cell receptor (beta chain) was seen once. Its antigen is as yet unknown. The CDR3 has 14 residues. V lost 4 bases to trimming and J lost 7 bases, with 17 bases between them. Looked up from germline, CDR1 is SNHLY and CDR2 is FYNNEI. Clones were sequenced by immunoSEQ multiplex PCR, and TCRdb holds only the in-frame ones, with some missing. The sample carries about 32,000 clones, 91% recorded once. The source of the sample is a study of T cells after posttransplantation cyclophosphamide. Broader study findings: Blood and skin or GI T cell repertoires showed limited TRB overlap. Later post-transplant blood repertoires were often dominated by donor CD8+ memory clones.

The naive gate required viable CD3+CD4+ or CD3+CD8+ cells with CCR7+CD45RA+CD45RO-CD95-CD27+CD28+ phenotype. This related bone marrow graft donor gave peripheral blood on the day of marrow donation. The J gene is TRBJ2-7, the V gene TRBV2; D gene unclear. Material: naive CD4+ T cells sorted from blood. The TCR sequence derives from a young man in good health and a related stem cell transplant donor. The CDR3 loop is CASSGVRGEVEQYF. CDR3 sequence (DNA): TGTGCCAGCAGTGGAGTCCGCGGAGAGGTTGAGCAGTACTTC.